This passage covers 12 T cell receptor beta chains from one sample sequenced in a study of blood T cells in healthy people across ages. Alongside a J-beta primer mix, a sample-barcoded 5' primer served in a second PCR lasting 7 to 11 cycles. MiXCR, run by TCRdb on the 5' RACE reads, gives a single entry per CDR3 protein. The data hold just under 550,000 distinct CDR3 sequences, with approximately 25% observed a single time. This sample also belongs to another study, concerning T cells of mothers and their children.

Sequencing was carried out using blood. These receptors were collected from a boy under 18 in good health.

The chain is built from TRBV3-1 and TRBJ2-1; no clear D gene. The DNA matches TRBJ2-5 better at its end, which makes the J call doubtful. Germline V CDR1 and CDR2: LGHDT, YNNKEL (reference sequence). CDR3 length: 12 amino acids. The chain's CDR3 is CASSQESKTQYF. Written as DNA, the CDR3 is TGTGCCAGCAGCCAAGAATCAAAGACCCAGTACTTC.

This clonotype was found a few times. The rearrangement uses TRBV29-1 and TRBJ1-6, with 8 nucleotides matching TRBD1. Germline assignment: CDR1 SQVTM and CDR2 ANQGSEA. This CDR3 has 13 amino acids. Trimming took 6 bases from V and 9 from J; bases not matched to a gene: 7. The CDR3 bases are TGCAGCGTAGAACAGGGGGATGGTTCACCCCTCCACTTT. It yields the protein CSVEQGDGSPLHF.

V usage is TRBV4-3 and J usage is TRBJ1-2; 8 nucleotides match TRBD1. CDR1 is LGHNA, CDR2 YSLEER, per germline. Germline trimming cut 0 bases from V and 6 bases from J; bases unmatched to any gene: 9. This CDR3 is built from 16 residues. The CDR3 DNA sequence: TGCGCCAGCAGCCAAGATCGCGCAGGGGGCGCCGATGGCTACACCTTC. Translation: CASSQDRAGGADGYTF.

This chain joins TRBV7-9 and TRBJ2-3; either TRBD1 or TRBD2 may supply D (5 bases each). The germline V gene has CDR1 SEHNR and CDR2 FQNEAQ (reference sequence). This CDR3 is built from 16 residues. Trimming left V 1 base short and J 2 bases short, with 13 bases between. CDR3 in amino acids: CASSLGVGDDTDTQYF. In nucleotides, the CDR3 is TGTGCCAGCAGCTTAGGCGTGGGGGACGACACAGATACGCAGTATTTT. The complete variable domain, with remaining parts taken from reference TRBV7-9 and TRBJ2-3, reads DTGVSQNPRHKITKRGQNVTFRCDPISEHNRLYWYRQTLGQGPEFLTYFQNEAQLEKSRLLSDRFSAERPKGSFSTLEIQRTEQGDSAMYLCASSLGVGDDTDTQYFGPGTRLTVL.

This clonotype has a handful of counts. The rearrangement uses TRBV24-1 and TRBJ2-1; D is ambiguous. Germline-derived CDR1 and CDR2 are KGHDR and SFDVKD. Trimming removed 6 bases at V and 5 bases at J, with 4 bases between. The CDR3 is 11 residues long. CDR3 region: CATSRDNEQFF. The CDR3 DNA reads as TGTGCCACCAGTCGGGACAATGAGCAGTTCTTC.

This clonotype was detected ten times or more. The chain employs TRBV4-1 and TRBJ2-5, with TRBD1 matching over 7 bases. Germline V gene lookup returns CDR1 MGHRA and CDR2 YSYEKL. V lost 1 base and J lost 6; bases outside the gene matches: 8. The CDR3 contains 15 residues. CDR3 protein: CASSQVPQGPQTQYF. Here the CDR3 DNA reads TGCGCCAGCAGCCAAGTTCCACAGGGGCCCCAGACCCAGTACTTC.

DNA for the CDR3: TGTGCCACCAGCAGAGAGGGGGACAGTTCCTACGAGCAGTACTTC. Encoded protein: CATSREGDSSYEQYF. V is TRBV15 and J is TRBJ2-7, with TRBD1 matching 7 bases. This CDR3 has 15 amino acids. Germline assignment: CDR1 LNHNV and CDR2 YYDKDF (reference sequence). J was trimmed by 1 base and V by 0 bases; bases with no gene match: 3.

This clonotype was detected only a few times. The V and J genes are TRBV29-1 and TRBJ1-4, with a possible D match to TRBD1 (5 bases). The CDR3 consists of 13 residues. V lost 7 bases and J 8 bases, leaving 17 bases between the germline ends. Germline V lookup: CDR1 SQVTM, CDR2 ANQGSEA. This CDR3 reads CSACGAWGEKLFF. DNA of the CDR3: TGCAGCGCCTGCGGGGCCTGGGGAGAAAAACTGTTTTTT.

This clonotype has only a few counts. This chain connects TRBV5-1 to TRBJ2-7, with D perhaps TRBD2 (6 bases). Germline CDR1 is SGHRS and CDR2 is YFSETQ. This CDR3 spans 16 amino acids. V shed 0 bases and J shed 1 base, with 14 bases lying between them. The CDR3 sequence is CASSLEVGGMSYEQYF. The CDR3 coding sequence is TGCGCCAGCAGCTTGGAGGTCGGCGGGATGTCCTACGAGCAGTACTTC.

The sample holds a few counts of this clonotype. The rearrangement uses TRBV7-2 and TRBJ2-1, with D perhaps matching TRBD2 (6 bases). This CDR3 has 13 residues. V lost 8 bases, J lost 0 bases, and 8 bases lay in between. Germline-derived CDR1 and CDR2 are SGHTA and FQGNSA. The CDR3 sequence: CASGGSSYNEQFF. CDR3 DNA sequence: TGTGCCAGCGGGGGGAGCTCCTACAATGAGCAGTTCTTC.

The sample holds many counts of this clonotype. The V and J genes are TRBV10-3 and TRBJ2-5, with D maybe TRBD1 (6 bases). V was trimmed by 0 bases and J by 4 bases, leaving 18 bases between them. Germline CDR1 is ENHRY and CDR2 is SYGVKD. The CDR3 extends over 17 amino acids. The CDR3 spells CAISESRTETRIETQYF. CDR3 bases: TGTGCCATCAGTGAGTCGAGGACAGAAACGAGAATAGAGACCCAGTACTTC.

The chain's CDR3 is CASSFGPGKDETQYF. The CDR3 DNA sequence: TGCGCCAGCAGCTTCGGACCTGGGAAGGACGAGACCCAGTACTTC. The genes are TRBV5-1 and TRBJ2-1; D not certain. The DNA end lines up better with TRBJ2-5; the J call may be wrong. In germline, CDR1 is SGHRS, CDR2 YFSETQ. The CDR3 runs 15 residues.